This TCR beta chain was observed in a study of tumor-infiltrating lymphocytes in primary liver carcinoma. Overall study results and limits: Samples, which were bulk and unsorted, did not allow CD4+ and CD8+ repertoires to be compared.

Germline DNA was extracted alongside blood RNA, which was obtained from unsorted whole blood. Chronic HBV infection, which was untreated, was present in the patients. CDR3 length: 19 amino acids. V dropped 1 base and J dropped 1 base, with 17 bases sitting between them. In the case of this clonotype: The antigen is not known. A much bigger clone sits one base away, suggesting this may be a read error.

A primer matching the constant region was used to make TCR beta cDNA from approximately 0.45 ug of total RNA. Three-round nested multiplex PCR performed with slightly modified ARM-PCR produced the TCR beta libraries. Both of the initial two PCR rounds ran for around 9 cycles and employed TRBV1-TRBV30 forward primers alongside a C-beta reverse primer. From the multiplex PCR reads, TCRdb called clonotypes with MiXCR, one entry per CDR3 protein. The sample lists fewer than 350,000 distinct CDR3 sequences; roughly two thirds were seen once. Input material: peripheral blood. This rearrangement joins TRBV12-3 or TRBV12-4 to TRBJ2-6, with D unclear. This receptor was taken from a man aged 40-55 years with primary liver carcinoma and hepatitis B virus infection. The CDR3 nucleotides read TGTGCCAGCAGTTTAGGGTCGGGTGGGTTTGATTCTGGGGCCAACGTCCTGACTTTC. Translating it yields CASSLGSGGFDSGANVLTF.